The 23 T cell receptor beta chains given below trace back to one sample, sequenced in a study of cytomegalovirus exposure and HLA in healthy donors. The primer mix had 60 Vbeta and 13 Jbeta primers. Here immunoSEQ multiplex PCR was the method, and the copy in TCRdb shows in-frame clones only, minus some. This table holds 270,000 or so clones, roughly 88% found once. Source material: PBMCs. All receptors derive from a man aged 35 to 55 in good health and CMV-seropositive.

The gene calls are TRBV7-9 and TRBJ2-7; 11 bases line up with TRBD2. V shed 5 bases and J 0 bases; nucleotides not matched to a gene: 3. This CDR3 has 15 amino acids. Germline V lookup: CDR1 SEHNR, CDR2 FQNEAQ (reference sequence). This chain's CDR3 is CASSGTSGFSYEQYF. CDR3 sequence (DNA): TGTGCCAGCAGCGGGACTAGCGGATTCTCCTACGAGCAGTACTTC.

In this sample, this clone turned up once. CDR3 in DNA: TGTGCCAGCACTACGGGACAGGGGGCGTATGGCTACACCTTC. Encoded protein: CASTTGQGAYGYTF. J is TRBJ1-2 and V is TRBV27, with 12 bases fitting TRBD1. Germline V gene data show CDR1 as MNHEY and CDR2 as SMNVEV (reference sequence). With V trimmed by 7 bases and J by 5 bases, 5 bases remained unmatched. The CDR3 consists of 14 residues.

The J gene is TRBJ2-2, the V gene TRBV14; weak D call: TRBD1 (6 bases). Germline lookup yields CDR1 SGHDN and CDR2 FVKESK. This CDR3 contains 15 residues. Trimming left V 5 bases short and J 1 base short, with 11 bases between. The CDR3 reads CASSFGQMNTGELFF. CDR3 coding DNA: TGTGCCAGCAGCTTTGGACAGATGAACACCGGGGAGCTGTTTTTT.

This clone was seen more than once but under ten times. This chain links TRBV5-6 with TRBJ1-1; D not resolved. Germline CDR1 and CDR2: SGHDT and YYEEEE. The CDR3 loop spans 12 amino acids. Trimming took off 4 bases at V and 5 bases at J, with 9 bases between the two ends. CDR3 sequence (DNA): TGTGCCAGCAGCCAGGCAGGTACTGAAGCTTTCTTT. It yields the protein CASSQAGTEAFF.

This chain joins TRBV19 and TRBJ1-4; maybe TRBD1 (5 bases). The germline CDR1 and CDR2 sequences are LNHDA and SQIVND (reference sequence). There are 14 residues in the CDR3. Trimming pared 7 bases from V and 13 bases from J, leaving 22 bases between. CDR3 in amino acids: CASTSVMGGSGLFF. In DNA form, the CDR3 reads TGTGCCAGTACCTCCGTCATGGGGGGTAGCGGACTGTTTTTT.

In this sample, this clone turned up once. The sample carries other DNA sequences with the same CDR3. V usage is TRBV9 and J usage is TRBJ2-1, with 12 bases fitting TRBD2. V lost 4 bases to trimming and J lost 5 bases; unmatched junction nucleotides: 1. Germline assignment: CDR1 SGDLS and CDR2 YYNGEE. The CDR3 contains 14 residues. The CDR3 is CASSRLAGDNEQFF. In nucleotides, the CDR3 is TGTGCCAGCAGCAGACTAGCGGGGGACAATGAGCAGTTCTTC.

V and J are TRBV28 and TRBJ2-5; no reliable D call. Germline V CDR1 and CDR2: MDHEN, SYDVKM. V dropped 3 bases and J dropped 7 bases, with 9 bases sitting between them. The CDR3 totals 12 residues. For the CDR3, the DNA is TGTGCCAGCAGTTTGTGGGCGAGGACCCAGTACTTC. This sequence encodes CASSLWARTQYF.

This sequence joins TRBV19 and TRBJ2-7, with D maybe TRBD2 (6 bases). This CDR3 contains 17 residues. The germline V gene has CDR1 LNHDA and CDR2 SQIVND (reference sequence). V lost 6 bases, J lost 9 bases, and 30 bases lay in between. CDR3 amino acids: CASSWTGEVYDLRGQYF. As DNA, the CDR3 is TGTGCCAGTAGCTGGACGGGGGAAGTATACGACCTTCGCGGGCAGTACTTC.

J is TRBJ2-7 and V is TRBV4-2; 8 bases are shared with TRBD1. V shed 0 bases and J 4 bases; nucleotides not matched to a gene: 5. Germline CDR1 LGHNA, CDR2 YNFKEQ. The CDR3 spans 15 residues. CDR3 loop: CASSQDKGQGYEQYF. In DNA, the CDR3 is TGTGCCAGCAGCCAAGATAAAGGACAGGGTTACGAGCAGTACTTC.

The chain joins TRBV6-5 to TRBJ2-5; 9 bases are a match to TRBD1. Losses at the gene ends were 5 bases for V and 5 bases for J; bases not matched to a gene: 6. CDR1 is MNHEY, CDR2 SVGAGI, per germline. The CDR3 sequence is 14 residues long. The CDR3 nucleotides are TGTGCCAGCAGTGGGACAGGGCGACGGGAGACCCAGTACTTC. Translated: CASSGTGRRETQYF.

This chain connects TRBV19 to TRBJ1-1, with a weak D call TRBD1 (5 bases). Trimming took off 7 bases at V and 1 base at J, with 13 bases between the two ends. This CDR3 contains 14 residues. Germline V lookup: CDR1 LNHDA, CDR2 SQIVND (reference sequence). Here the CDR3 reads CASTPGGWNTEAFF. The CDR3 nucleotides read TGTGCCAGTACCCCGGGGGGGTGGAACACTGAAGCTTTCTTT.

The rearrangement joins TRBV28 to TRBJ2-7; 9 positions agree with TRBD1. The ends lost 6 bases at V and 2 bases at J; junction bases unmatched: 11. This CDR3 comprises 16 residues. CDR1 MDHEN and CDR2 SYDVKM come from the germline V gene. The CDR3 nucleotides are TGTGCCAGCAGCCCTTATAGGGGACAGGGAACCTACGAGCAGTACTTC. It is translated as CASSPYRGQGTYEQYF.

The chain links TRBV6-1 to TRBJ1-5; D uncertain. This CDR3 comprises 13 residues. Trimming took off 0 bases at V and 4 bases at J, with 4 bases between the two ends. CDR1 and CDR2 (germline): MNHNS, SASEGT. DNA for the CDR3: TGTGCCAGCAGTGAAGCCAGAAATCAGCCCCAGCATTTT. Amino acid sequence: CASSEARNQPQHF.

This chain joins TRBV7-6 and TRBJ2-1; 8 nucleotides line up with TRBD1. J gave up 5 bases and V 4 bases, and 1 base lay outside the gene matches. The germline V gene has CDR1 SGHVS and CDR2 FNYEAQ. This CDR3 has 13 amino acids. CDR3 region: CASSWTGNNEQFF. CDR3 nucleotide sequence: TGTGCCAGCAGCTGGACAGGGAACAATGAGCAGTTCTTC.

The V and J genes are TRBV29-1 and TRBJ2-5, with 11 bases identical to TRBD2. The length of the CDR3 is 12 residues. Unmatched junction bases numbered 1, after V lost 6 bases and J lost 4 bases. In germline, CDR1 is SQVTM, CDR2 ANQGSEA. CDR3 residues: CSVLAGAETQYF. The CDR3, as DNA: TGCAGCGTACTAGCGGGAGCAGAGACCCAGTACTTC.

This chain joins TRBV7-3 and TRBJ2-5, with TRBD1 as a possible D gene (6 bases). The CDR3 spans 13 residues. V shed 1 base and J shed 5 bases, with 8 bases lying between them. Germline CDR1 reads SGHTA; CDR2 reads FQGTGA. CDR3 nucleotide sequence: TGTGCCAGCAGCTTAAGTAGGGGGGAGACCCAGTACTTC. It is translated as CASSLSRGETQYF.

The chain is built from TRBV9 and TRBJ2-7; the match to TRBD2 covers 7 bases. Germline V CDR1 and CDR2: SGDLS, YYNGEE. Losses at the gene ends were 4 bases for V and 0 bases for J; bases not matched to a gene: 1. The CDR3 spans 13 residues. The CDR3 DNA is TGTGCCAGCAGCCGGGAGGCCTCCTACGAGCAGTACTTC. Its translation is CASSREASYEQYF.

In this sample, this clone turned up a few times. The rearrangement links TRBV19 to TRBJ2-1; 14 bases are shared with TRBD2. This CDR3 comprises 16 residues. Germline assignment: CDR1 LNHDA and CDR2 SQIVND (reference sequence). Unmatched junction bases numbered 5, after V lost 9 bases and J lost 1 base. DNA of the CDR3: TGTGCCAGCACGGGACTAGCGGGAGAGTCCTACAATGAGCAGTTCTTC. Protein: CASTGLAGESYNEQFF.

The chain joins TRBV5-1 to TRBJ2-7; D is possibly TRBD2 (5 bases). The germline CDR1 and CDR2 sequences are SGHRS and YFSETQ. Trimming shortened V by 2 bases and J by 0 bases, and 15 bases separated the two germline ends. CDR3 length: 16 residues. The DNA of the CDR3 is TGCGCCAGCAGCTTATCGGCGGGCCGAGACTCCTACGAGCAGTACTTC. Encoded protein: CASSLSAGRDSYEQYF.

V and J are TRBV27 and TRBJ2-1, with a possible D match to TRBD2 (6 bases). The CDR3 is 18 residues long. Germline V gives CDR1 MNHEY, CDR2 SMNVEV (reference sequence). Trimming removed 3 bases from V and 4 bases from J, with 22 bases in between. CDR3 in DNA: TGTGCCAGCAGTTTGGGACGGCAAGAGGCGGAGGGGTACAATGAGCAGTTCTTC. It codes for CASSLGRQEAEGYNEQFF.

The chain has TRBV19 and TRBJ2-1, with D possibly TRBD1 on 6 matching bases. CDR3 length: 14 amino acids. Per the germline V gene, CDR1 is LNHDA and CDR2 is SQIVND (reference sequence). Here the CDR3 DNA reads TGTGCTGCCCAGGGGCTAGGTCAATTCAATGAGCAGTTCTTC. Encoded protein: CAAQGLGQFNEQFF.

The genes are TRBV5-1 and TRBJ2-5, with 9 bases that match TRBD1. This CDR3 region has 14 residues. Unmatched junction bases numbered 4, after V lost 3 bases and J lost 4 bases. Germline V CDR1 and CDR2: SGHRS, YFSETQ. CDR3 bases: TGCGCCAGCAGCTGGGACAGGGAGATAGAGACCCAGTACTTC. The encoded protein is CASSWDREIETQYF.

The chain couples TRBV27 to TRBJ2-1; 9 bases line up with TRBD1. The germline CDR1 and CDR2 sequences are MNHEY and SMNVEV (reference sequence). CDR3 length equals 15 residues. The junction had 8 bases not matched to a gene; V was cut back by 6 bases and J by 5 bases. Here the CDR3 DNA reads TGTGCCAGCAGCATAGGGACAGGGACGAACAATGAGCAGTTCTTC. Translated: CASSIGTGTNNEQFF.